The TCR beta chain described here comes from a study of blood T cells in healthy people across ages. Study-wide results and caveats: Strongly correlated with naive T cell percentage was TCR beta diversity.

In its sample, this clonotype was seen a few times. Its target is unknown. The junction shows a germline mismatch at one end, possibly a read error. Using a J-beta primer mix together with a sample-barcoded 5' primer, a second PCR was run for about 6 to 12 cycles. TCRdb analysed the 5' RACE reads with MiXCR anew, one entry per CDR3 protein. Among 780,000 or so distinct CDR3 sequences, roughly 25% were seen once, and the ten largest hold around 3.6%. CDR1 ENHRY and CDR2 SYGVKD come from the germline V gene. This CDR3 comprises 13 residues. The same specimen was also included in a second study, on T cells of mothers and their children.

The sample taken for sequencing was blood. J is TRBJ1-4 and V is TRBV10-3; D not certain. This sequence was found in a boy between 10 and 17 years old in good health. The CDR3 protein is CAISERRNEELFF. CDR3 DNA sequence: TGTGCCATCAGTGAACGGAGGAATGAAGAACTGTTTTTT.